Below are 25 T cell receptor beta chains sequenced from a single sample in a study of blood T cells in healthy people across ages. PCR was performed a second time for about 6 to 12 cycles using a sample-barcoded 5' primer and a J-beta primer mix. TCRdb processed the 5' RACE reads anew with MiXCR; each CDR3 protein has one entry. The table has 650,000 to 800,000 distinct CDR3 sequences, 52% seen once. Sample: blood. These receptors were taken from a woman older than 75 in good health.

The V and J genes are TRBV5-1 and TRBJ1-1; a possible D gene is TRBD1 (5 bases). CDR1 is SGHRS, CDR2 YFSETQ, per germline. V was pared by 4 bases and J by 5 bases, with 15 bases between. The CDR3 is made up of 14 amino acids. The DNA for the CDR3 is TGCGCCAGCAGCGTGGCGGCAGGGAGTACTGAAGCTTTCTTT. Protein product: CASSVAAGSTEAFF.

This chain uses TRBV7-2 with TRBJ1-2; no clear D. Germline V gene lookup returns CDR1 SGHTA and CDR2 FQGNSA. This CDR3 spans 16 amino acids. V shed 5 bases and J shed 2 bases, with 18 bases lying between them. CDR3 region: CASSARVEVGNYGYTF. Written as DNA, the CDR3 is TGTGCCAGCAGCGCCCGGGTGGAGGTGGGGAACTATGGCTACACCTTC.

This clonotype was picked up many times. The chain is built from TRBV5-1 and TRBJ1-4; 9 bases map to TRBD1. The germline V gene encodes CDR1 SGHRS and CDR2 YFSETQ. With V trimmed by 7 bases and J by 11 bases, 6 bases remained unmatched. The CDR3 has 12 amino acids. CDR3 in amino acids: CASGTGIAKLFF. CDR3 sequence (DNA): TGCGCCAGCGGGACAGGGATTGCGAAACTGTTTTTT.

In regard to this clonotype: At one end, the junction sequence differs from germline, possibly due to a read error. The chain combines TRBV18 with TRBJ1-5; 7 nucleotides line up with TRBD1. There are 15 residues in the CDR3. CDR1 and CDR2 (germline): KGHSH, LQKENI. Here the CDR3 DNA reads TGTGCCAGCTCACCCTTCGACAGGGACAATCAGCCCCAGCAGTTT. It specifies CASSPFDRDNQPQQF.

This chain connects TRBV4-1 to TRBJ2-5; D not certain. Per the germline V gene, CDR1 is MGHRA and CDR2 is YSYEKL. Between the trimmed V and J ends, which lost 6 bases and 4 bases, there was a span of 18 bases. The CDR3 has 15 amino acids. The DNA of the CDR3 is TGCGCCAGCAGACGTTACCCCCAGCGCTTAGAGACCCAGTACTTC. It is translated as CASRRYPQRLETQYF.

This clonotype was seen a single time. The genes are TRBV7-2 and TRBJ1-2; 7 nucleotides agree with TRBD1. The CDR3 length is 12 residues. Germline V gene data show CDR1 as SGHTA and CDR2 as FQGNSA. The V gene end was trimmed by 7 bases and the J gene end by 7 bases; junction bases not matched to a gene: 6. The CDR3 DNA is TGTGCCAGCACACAGGGGATAGCTGGCTACACCTTC. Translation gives CASTQGIAGYTF.

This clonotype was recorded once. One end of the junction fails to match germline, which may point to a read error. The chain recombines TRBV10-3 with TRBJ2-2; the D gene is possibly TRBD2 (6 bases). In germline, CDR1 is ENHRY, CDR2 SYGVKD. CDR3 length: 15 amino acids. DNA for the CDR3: TGTGCCATCAGTGAGTCTACTAGCAACACCAGGGAGCTGTTTTTT. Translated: CAISESTSNTRELFF.

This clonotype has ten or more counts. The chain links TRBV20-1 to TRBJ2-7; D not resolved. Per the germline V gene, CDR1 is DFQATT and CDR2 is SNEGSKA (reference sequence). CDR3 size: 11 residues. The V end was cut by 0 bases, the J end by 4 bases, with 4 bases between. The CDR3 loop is CSARELYEQYF. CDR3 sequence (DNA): TGCAGTGCTAGAGAGCTATACGAGCAGTACTTC.

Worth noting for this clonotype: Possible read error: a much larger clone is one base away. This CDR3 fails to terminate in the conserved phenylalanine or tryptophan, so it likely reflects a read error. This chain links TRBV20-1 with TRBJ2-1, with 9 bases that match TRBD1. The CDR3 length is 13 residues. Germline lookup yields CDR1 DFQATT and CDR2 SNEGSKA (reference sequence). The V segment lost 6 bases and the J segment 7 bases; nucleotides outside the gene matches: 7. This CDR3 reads CSADPDRGNEQFL. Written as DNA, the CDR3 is TGCAGTGCCGACCCGGACAGGGGAAATGAGCAGTTCTTA.

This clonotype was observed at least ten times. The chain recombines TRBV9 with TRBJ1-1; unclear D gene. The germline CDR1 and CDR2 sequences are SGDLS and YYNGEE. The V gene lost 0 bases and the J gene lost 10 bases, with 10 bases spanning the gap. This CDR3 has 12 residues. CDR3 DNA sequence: TGTGCCAGCAGCGTAGTGGCCGCCCCAGCTTTCTTT. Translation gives CASSVVAAPAFF.

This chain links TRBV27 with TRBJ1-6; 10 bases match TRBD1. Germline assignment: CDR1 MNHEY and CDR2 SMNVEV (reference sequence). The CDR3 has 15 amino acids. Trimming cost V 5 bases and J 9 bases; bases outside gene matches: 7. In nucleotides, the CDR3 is TGTGCCAGCAGTCCTCGACAGGGGGCGCGTTCACCCCTCCACTTT. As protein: CASSPRQGARSPLHF.

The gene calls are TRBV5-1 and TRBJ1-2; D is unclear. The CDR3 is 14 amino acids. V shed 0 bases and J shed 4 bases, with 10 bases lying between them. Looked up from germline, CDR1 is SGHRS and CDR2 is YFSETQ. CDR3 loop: CASSLESSRYGYTF. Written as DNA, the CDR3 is TGCGCCAGCAGCTTGGAATCCTCACGCTATGGCTACACCTTC.

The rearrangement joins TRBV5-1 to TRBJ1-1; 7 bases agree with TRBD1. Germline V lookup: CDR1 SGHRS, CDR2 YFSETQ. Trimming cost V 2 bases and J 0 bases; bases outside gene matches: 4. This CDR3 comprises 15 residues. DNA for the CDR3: TGCGCCAGCAGCTTAGGGACAGACATGAACACTGAAGCTTTCTTT. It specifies CASSLGTDMNTEAFF.

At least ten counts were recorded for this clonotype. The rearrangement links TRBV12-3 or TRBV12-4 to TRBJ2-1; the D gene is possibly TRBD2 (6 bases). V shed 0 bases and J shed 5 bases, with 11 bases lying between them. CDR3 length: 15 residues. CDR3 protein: CASSLAGTGHNEQFF. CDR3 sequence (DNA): TGTGCCAGCAGTTTAGCCGGGACTGGCCACAATGAGCAGTTCTTC.

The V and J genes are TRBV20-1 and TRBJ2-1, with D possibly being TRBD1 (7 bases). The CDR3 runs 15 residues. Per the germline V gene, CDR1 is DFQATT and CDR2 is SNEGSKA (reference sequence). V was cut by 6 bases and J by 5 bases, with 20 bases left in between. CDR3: CSAPHHAGGNNEQFF. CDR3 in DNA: TGCAGTGCGCCACACCATGCAGGGGGGAACAATGAGCAGTTCTTC.

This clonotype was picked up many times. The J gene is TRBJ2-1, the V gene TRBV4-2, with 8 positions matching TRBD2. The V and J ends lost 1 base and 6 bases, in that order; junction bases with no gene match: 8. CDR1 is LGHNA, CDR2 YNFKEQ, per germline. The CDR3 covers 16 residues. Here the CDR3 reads CASSQGGGTSSNEQFF. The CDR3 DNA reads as TGTGCCAGCAGCCAAGGGGGTGGGACTAGTAGCAATGAGCAGTTCTTC.

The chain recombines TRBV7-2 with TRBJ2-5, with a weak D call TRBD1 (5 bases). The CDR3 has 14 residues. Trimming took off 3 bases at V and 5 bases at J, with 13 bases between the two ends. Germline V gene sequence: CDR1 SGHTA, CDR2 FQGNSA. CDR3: CASSFDPGKETQYF. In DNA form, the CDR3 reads TGTGCCAGCAGCTTCGATCCAGGGAAGGAGACCCAGTACTTC.

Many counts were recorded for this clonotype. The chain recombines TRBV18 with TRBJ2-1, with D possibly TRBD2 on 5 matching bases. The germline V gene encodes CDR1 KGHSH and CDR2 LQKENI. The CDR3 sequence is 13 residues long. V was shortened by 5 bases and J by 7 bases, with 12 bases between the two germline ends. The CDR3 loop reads CASSDGIENEQFF. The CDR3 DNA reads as TGTGCCAGCTCAGACGGGATCGAGAATGAGCAGTTCTTC.

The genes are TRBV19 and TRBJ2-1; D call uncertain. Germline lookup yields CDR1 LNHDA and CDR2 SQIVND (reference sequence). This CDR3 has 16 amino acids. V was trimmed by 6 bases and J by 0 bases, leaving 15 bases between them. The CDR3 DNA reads TGTGCCAGTAGCCCAGCCGAGCGAAGCTCCTACAATGAGCAGTTCTTC. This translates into CASSPAERSSYNEQFF.

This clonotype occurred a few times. CDR3 in amino acids: CASSFGDRVAEKLFF. CDR3 bases: TGTGCCAGCAGCTTCGGGGACAGGGTGGCTGAAAAACTGTTTTTT. The genes are TRBV7-9 and TRBJ1-4; 9 bases agree with TRBD1. J lost 7 bases, V lost 3 bases, and 6 bases had no gene match. The CDR3 has 15 residues. Germline values: CDR1 SEHNR, CDR2 FQNEAQ (reference sequence).

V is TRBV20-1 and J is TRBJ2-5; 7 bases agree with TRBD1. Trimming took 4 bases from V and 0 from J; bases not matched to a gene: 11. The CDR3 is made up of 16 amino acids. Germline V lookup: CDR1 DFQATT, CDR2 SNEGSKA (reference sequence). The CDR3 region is CSATPGTAKNQETQYF. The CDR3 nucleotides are TGCAGTGCTACACCTGGGACAGCCAAAAACCAAGAGACCCAGTACTTC.

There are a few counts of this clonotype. The CDR3 coding sequence is TGCGCCAGCAGTTCAGAGGCCGGAAAAGCTTTCTTT. Protein sequence: CASSSEAGKAFF. The chain employs TRBV5-1 and TRBJ1-1; D not certain. The CDR3 is 12 residues long. The germline CDR1 and CDR2 sequences are SGHRS and YFSETQ. Trimming stripped 5 bases from V and 9 bases from J, with 14 bases between.

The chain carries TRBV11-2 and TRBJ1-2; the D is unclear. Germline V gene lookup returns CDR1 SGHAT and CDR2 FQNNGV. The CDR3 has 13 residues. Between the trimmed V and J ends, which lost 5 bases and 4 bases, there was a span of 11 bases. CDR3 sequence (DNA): TGTGCCAGCAGCGTAAACTCTTTCTATGGCTACACCTTC. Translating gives CASSVNSFYGYTF.

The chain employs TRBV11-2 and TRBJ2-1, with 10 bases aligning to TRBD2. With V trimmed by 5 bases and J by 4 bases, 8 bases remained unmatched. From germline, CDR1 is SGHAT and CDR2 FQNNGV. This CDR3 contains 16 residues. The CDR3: CASSIQGLASYNEQFF. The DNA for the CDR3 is TGTGCCAGCAGCATCCAGGGACTAGCGTCTTACAATGAGCAGTTCTTC.

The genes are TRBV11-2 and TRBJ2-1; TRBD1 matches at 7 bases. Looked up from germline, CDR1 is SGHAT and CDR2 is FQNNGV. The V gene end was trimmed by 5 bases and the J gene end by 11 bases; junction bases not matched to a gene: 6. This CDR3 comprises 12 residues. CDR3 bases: TGTGCCAGCAGCAGATGGACAGGCCAGCAGTTCTTC. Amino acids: CASSRWTGQQFF.